The source of this T cell receptor beta chain is a study of low-dose radiotherapy and immunotherapy resistance in tumors. Study-wide context: A total of 13 Gy over 26 weeks was given to Cohort 2 as 1 Gy per fraction every two weeks. Once cycle 1 day 1 began, patients took oral aspirin 300 mg daily for four cycles.

This clonotype was seen many times. First-strand cDNA used TRAV- and TRBV-specific primers, covering alpha and beta chains. With a V-primer adapter and a constant-region primer, TCRs were amplified for approximately 19 PCR cycles. TCRdb re-derived calls from the reads in MiXCR, one entry per CDR3 protein. The sample lists 80,000 to 95,000 distinct CDR3 sequences; under 10% were seen once. The time point: before trial treatment. Donors, who were enrolled in a single-arm phase I dose-escalation trial, received nivolumab, ipilimumab, aspirin, low-dose cyclophosphamide and low-dose radiotherapy. Those eligible were patients bearing advanced solid tumors lacking tumor-infiltrating lymphocytes. Deletions cut 6 bases from V and 5 bases from J, with 18 bases between. Germline-derived CDR1 and CDR2 are KGHSH and LQKENI. The CDR3 consists of 15 residues.

V is TRBV18 and J is TRBJ2-3, with TRBD2 as a possible D gene (6 bases). Sequencing was performed on PBMCs, taken before treatment. The origin of this receptor is a male donor with prostate cancer. The CDR3 DNA reads TGTGCCAGCTCGGTAATGACGGGGGTGATAGATACGCAGTATTTT. This codes for CASSVMTGVIDTQYF.